These 30 T cell receptor beta chains were all obtained from the same sample, sequenced in a study of blood T cell repertoires in COVID-19 (dated by TCRdb to the early 2020s). Library preparation employed the immunoSEQ multiplex PCR assay. In TCRdb, the immuneACCESS table is reduced to in-frame sequences with V and J assigned. These tables do not hold every clone; where another copy was compared, an unresolved V gene accounts for under half, and the others remain unexplained. A total of 200,000 to 300,000 clones appear in this sample, about 90% of them only once. Jointly, the top ten make up around 3.2% of the sample. Sequencing was carried out using PBMCs or T cells enriched from blood (not recorded which). These receptors came from a woman aged 40 to 50 who had been exposed to COVID-19.

The chain uses TRBV18 and TRBJ2-3; 9 positions match TRBD1. This CDR3 contains 19 residues. Per the germline V gene, CDR1 is KGHSH and CDR2 is LQKENI. Losses at the gene ends were 0 bases for V and 2 bases for J; bases not matched to a gene: 12. The CDR3 sequence is CASSPPNFVGQGITDTQYF. The CDR3 DNA sequence: TGTGCCAGCTCACCACCGAACTTCGTGGGACAGGGAATCACAGATACGCAGTATTTT.

This chain connects TRBV24-1 to TRBJ2-5, with a weak D call TRBD2 (6 bases). V was pared by 5 bases and J by 5 bases, with 11 bases between. Germline values: CDR1 KGHDR, CDR2 SFDVKD. The CDR3 consists of 13 residues. For the CDR3, the DNA is TGTGCCACCAGTGGCGGCAGCGGGGAGACCCAGTACTTC. This gives the protein CATSGGSGETQYF.

This chain uses TRBV5-1 with TRBJ2-7; 7 bases align to TRBD1. The V segment lost 2 bases and the J segment 2 bases; nucleotides outside the gene matches: 7. From germline, CDR1 is SGHRS and CDR2 YFSETQ. The CDR3 is made up of 15 amino acids. The CDR3 sequence: CASSFDRGLAYEQYF. DNA of the CDR3: TGCGCCAGCAGCTTTGATAGGGGGCTAGCCTACGAGCAGTACTTC.

This rearrangement joins TRBV3-1 (or the pseudogene TRBV3-2) to TRBJ2-7; 7 bases match TRBD2. This CDR3 contains 15 residues. The J segment lost 0 bases and the V segment lost 1 base, leaving 3 bases of the junction unmatched. The germline gives CDR1 LGHDT, CDR2 YNNKEL (reference sequence). CDR3 nucleotide sequence: TGTGCCAGCAGCCAAGCAGCGGGGAACTCCTACGAGCAGTACTTC. It specifies CASSQAAGNSYEQYF.

This clone was seen only a few times. This rearrangement joins TRBV27 to TRBJ1-2; 7 bases align to TRBD1. The germline V gene has CDR1 MNHEY and CDR2 SMNVEV (reference sequence). V lost 6 bases, J lost 7 bases, and 17 bases stayed unmatched. This CDR3 region has 16 residues. The CDR3 DNA follows: TGTGCCAGCAGGCAAAGGTTGGAAACAGGGGTCGGTGGCTACACCTTC. Amino acid sequence: CASRQRLETGVGGYTF.

The chain links TRBV28 to TRBJ2-3; 8 nucleotides match TRBD1. CDR1 is MDHEN, CDR2 SYDVKM, per germline. Losses at the gene ends were 6 bases for V and 1 base for J; bases not matched to a gene: 12. This CDR3 is built from 17 residues. CDR3 nucleotides: TGTGCCAGCAGCGACCTATACTCGGACAGGGGCACAGATACGCAGTATTTT. Amino acids: CASSDLYSDRGTDTQYF.

The J gene is TRBJ2-1, the V gene TRBV24-1, with 9 bases that match TRBD2. CDR1 and CDR2 from the germline V gene are KGHDR and SFDVKD. The CDR3 consists of 16 residues. V shed 5 bases and J 4 bases; nucleotides not matched to a gene: 8. CDR3 loop: CATSAAALAGYNEQFF. CDR3 nucleotides: TGTGCCACCAGTGCCGCGGCACTAGCGGGTTACAATGAGCAGTTCTTC.

The J gene is TRBJ2-1, the V gene TRBV3-1 (or the pseudogene TRBV3-2), with 10 bases fitting TRBD2. The CDR3 is 18 amino acids. The germline V gene encodes CDR1 LGHDT and CDR2 YNNKEL (reference sequence). Trimming removed 0 bases from V and 6 bases from J; junction bases left unmatched: 11. The CDR3 is CASSQDPMSGRALNEQFF. The DNA for the CDR3 is TGTGCCAGCAGCCAAGATCCTATGAGCGGGAGGGCCCTCAATGAGCAGTTCTTC.

The chain employs TRBV5-8 and TRBJ2-3; maybe TRBD1 (6 bases). The germline gives CDR1 SGHTS, CDR2 YDEGEE. The ends were cut back, 6 bases at V and 4 bases at J, with 9 bases in the middle. The CDR3 is made up of 12 amino acids. The chain's CDR3 is CASNNRADTQYF. DNA of the CDR3: TGTGCCAGCAACAACAGGGCAGATACGCAGTATTTT.

The rearrangement joins TRBV27 to TRBJ2-7; D not certain. The CDR3 has 13 amino acids. Germline V lookup: CDR1 MNHEY, CDR2 SMNVEV (reference sequence). V lost 2 bases and J lost 3, with 8 bases in between. The CDR3 bases are TGTGCCAGCAGTTTAAAGGCTAGCTACGAGCAGTACTTC. Its protein product is CASSLKASYEQYF.

This clone was counted a few times. The CDR3 is CASSRAGTPYGYTF. The CDR3, as DNA: TGTGCCAGTAGTAGAGCCGGGACACCGTATGGCTACACCTTC. The chain joins TRBV19 to TRBJ1-2, with D tentatively TRBD1 (6 bases). The germline gives CDR1 LNHDA, CDR2 SQIVND (reference sequence). V was pared by 4 bases and J by 5 bases, with 14 bases between. CDR3 size: 14 residues.

This clone is a singleton in its sample. The chain links TRBV6-5 to TRBJ2-3; 9 bases map to TRBD1. The V gene's germline CDR1 is MNHEY and CDR2 SVGAGI. The V segment lost 0 bases and the J segment 9 bases; nucleotides outside the gene matches: 4. The CDR3 consists of 14 residues. CDR3 coding DNA: TGTGCCAGCAGTTACTCCCCGGACAGGGGAACGCAGTATTTT. It is translated as CASSYSPDRGTQYF.

The sample holds one count of this clone. The rearrangement uses TRBV4-3 and TRBJ2-3; TRBD2 matches at 9 bases. The CDR3 runs to 19 residues. The germline CDR1 and CDR2 sequences are LGHNA and YSLEER. V was clipped by 0 bases and J by 0 bases; unmatched bases: 10. The CDR3 nucleotides read TGCGCCAGCAGCCAAGAAGGAGGAGCGGGGGGCCCTAGCACAGATACGCAGTATTTT. It codes for CASSQEGGAGGPSTDTQYF.

The chain combines TRBV9 with TRBJ1-6; 8 bases are a match to TRBD1. CDR1 SGDLS and CDR2 YYNGEE come from the germline V gene. The CDR3 is 16 residues long. V trimming: 4 bases; J trimming: 0 bases; junction bases outside the gene matches: 3. The CDR3 sequence is CASSRDRGSYNSPLHF. The CDR3 DNA follows: TGTGCCAGCAGCCGCGACAGGGGCTCCTATAATTCACCCCTCCACTTT.

The rearrangement uses TRBV5-6 and TRBJ1-5; D perhaps matches TRBD1 (6 bases). Trimming stripped 7 bases from V and 7 bases from J, with 15 bases between. The length of the CDR3 is 13 residues. In germline, CDR1 is SGHDT, CDR2 YYEEEE. CDR3 in amino acids: CASVQGGGQPQHF. Here the CDR3 DNA reads TGTGCCAGCGTACAGGGCGGTGGGCAGCCCCAGCATTTT.

The J gene is TRBJ2-7, the V gene TRBV7-9; TRBD1 is a possible D gene (6 bases). The V gene's germline CDR1 is SEHNR and CDR2 FQNEAQ (reference sequence). With 4 bases removed from V and 3 bases from J, the gap between germline ends came to 13 bases. The CDR3 extends over 14 amino acids. The chain's CDR3 is CASSYPGQNYEQYV. The CDR3 DNA is TGTGCCAGCAGCTACCCGGGACAAAACTACGAGCAGTACGTC.

The chain carries TRBV11-1 and TRBJ1-1, with 9 bases matching TRBD1. After removal of 5 bases from V and 7 bases from J, the junction contained 11 bases not matched to a gene. Germline V lookup: CDR1 SGHAT, CDR2 FQDESV (reference sequence). The CDR3 runs to 15 residues. CDR3 loop: CASSERQGGYDEAFF. As DNA, the CDR3 is TGTGCCAGCAGCGAACGACAGGGGGGATATGATGAAGCTTTCTTT.

This clone was recorded only once. The chain uses TRBV6-1 and TRBJ1-3; 7 bases match TRBD1. The CDR3 loop spans 16 amino acids. Germline V gene sequence: CDR1 MNHNS, CDR2 SASEGT. The V segment lost 2 bases and the J segment 4 bases; nucleotides outside the gene matches: 8. The CDR3 loop is CASSENWDSSGNTIYF. The CDR3 DNA reads TGTGCCAGCAGTGAAAACTGGGACAGCAGCGGAAACACCATATATTTT.

This chain joins TRBV30 and TRBJ2-1; 13 bases agree with TRBD2. Germline V gene data show CDR1 as GTSNPN and CDR2 as SVGIG (reference sequence). V lost 1 base to trimming and J lost 10 bases; unmatched junction nucleotides: 10. There are 16 residues in the CDR3. CDR3 loop: CAWSAKGTSGIREQFF. In DNA, the CDR3 is TGTGCCTGGAGTGCAAAAGGGACTAGCGGGATACGAGAGCAGTTCTTC.

This clone was counted between two and nine times. The rearrangement links TRBV6-6 to TRBJ1-3; D is undetermined. Germline values: CDR1 MNHNY, CDR2 SVGAGI (reference sequence). The CDR3 runs to 16 residues. Trimming left V 0 bases short and J 0 bases short, with 9 bases between. The DNA of the CDR3 is TGTGCCAGCAGTTACTCGGCCCCTCGCTCTGGAAACACCATATATTTT. It specifies CASSYSAPRSGNTIYF.

The V call is TRBV5-6, the J call TRBJ2-1; 7 bases are a match to TRBD2. V trimming: 0 bases; J trimming: 1 base; junction bases outside the gene matches: 7. This CDR3 spans 17 amino acids. Germline V gene sequence: CDR1 SGHDT, CDR2 YYEEEE. The CDR3 sequence is CASSLAGGGLSYNEQFF. CDR3 nucleotides: TGTGCCAGCAGCTTGGCCGGCGGGGGACTATCCTACAATGAGCAGTTCTTC.

The V and J genes are TRBV5-5 and TRBJ1-5; TRBD1 matches 8 bases. The trim removed 4 bases at V and 5 bases at J, leaving 5 bases unmatched. CDR3 length: 14 amino acids. Germline CDR1 and CDR2: SGHKS and YYEKEE (reference sequence). This chain's CDR3 is CASSPQGDYQPQHF. The CDR3 bases are TGTGCCAGCAGCCCACAGGGGGATTATCAGCCCCAGCATTTT.

The chain is built from TRBV12-3 or TRBV12-4 and TRBJ1-1, with no clear D. The CDR3 runs 12 residues. The V end was cut by 2 bases, the J end by 11 bases, with 12 bases between. CDR3 nucleotides: TGTGCCAGCAGTTTACTAAGAGATTTCGCTTTCTTT. Protein product: CASSLLRDFAFF.

This clone has a handful of counts. This chain joins TRBV9 and TRBJ1-1; the D is unclear. Germline V gene lookup returns CDR1 SGDLS and CDR2 YYNGEE. Trimming pared 5 bases from V and 0 bases from J, leaving 11 bases between. The length of the CDR3 is 14 residues. CDR3 coding DNA: TGTGCCAGCAGTGGCCCGTCGATGAACACTGAAGCTTTCTTT. It codes for CASSGPSMNTEAFF.

This clone has only one observation. The chain recombines TRBV12-3 or TRBV12-4 with TRBJ1-3, with D possibly being TRBD1 (6 bases). Trimming cost V 1 base and J 9 bases, with 10 bases left between them. There are 13 residues in the CDR3. CDR3 amino acids: CASSLVLQGTIYF. DNA for the CDR3: TGTGCCAGCAGTTTAGTTCTACAGGGCACCATATATTTT.

J is TRBJ2-3 and V is TRBV29-1; tentative D call: TRBD2 (5 bases). CDR3 size: 15 residues. The germline gives CDR1 SQVTM, CDR2 ANQGSEA. Trimming left V 3 bases short and J 2 bases short, with 15 bases between. The CDR3 region is CSVDPGERYTDTQYF. DNA for the CDR3: TGCAGCGTTGATCCGGGCGAGCGGTACACAGATACGCAGTATTTT.

CDR3 region: CASSFRATRRENTGELFF. CDR3 sequence (DNA): TGTGCCAGCAGTTTTCGGGCCACCCGCCGGGAGAACACCGGGGAGCTGTTTTTT. The rearrangement links TRBV27 to TRBJ2-2; tentatively, D is TRBD2 (5 bases). Trimming cost V 3 bases and J 1 base, with 18 bases left between them. Germline CDR1 and CDR2: MNHEY and SMNVEV (reference sequence). This CDR3 has 18 amino acids.

The chain uses TRBV5-1 and TRBJ1-1; D perhaps matches TRBD1 (5 bases). V shed 1 base and J shed 1 base, with 11 bases lying between them. The CDR3 consists of 15 residues. Germline V gene sequence: CDR1 SGHRS, CDR2 YFSETQ. The CDR3 loop is CASSLSGGGNTEAFF. The DNA for the CDR3 is TGCGCCAGCAGCTTGTCCGGGGGTGGGAACACTGAAGCTTTCTTT.

The gene calls are TRBV5-1 and TRBJ2-7; 9 bases are a match to TRBD1. CDR3 size: 13 residues. CDR1 and CDR2 (germline): SGHRS, YFSETQ. V lost 3 bases and J lost 6; bases outside the gene matches: 4. CDR3 nucleotides: TGCGCCAGCAGCTCGACAGGGGGGGTCGAGCAGTACTTC. Its protein product is CASSSTGGVEQYF.

V gene TRBV19 combines with J gene TRBJ1-1; the match to TRBD1 covers 8 bases. The CDR3 loop spans 16 amino acids. With V trimmed by 7 bases and J by 3 bases, 13 bases remained unmatched. Germline-derived CDR1 and CDR2 are LNHDA and SQIVND (reference sequence). In DNA form, the CDR3 reads TGTGCCAGTATCCCCTACTCGGGCAGGGGGCACACTGAAGCTTTCTTT. Protein: CASIPYSGRGHTEAFF.